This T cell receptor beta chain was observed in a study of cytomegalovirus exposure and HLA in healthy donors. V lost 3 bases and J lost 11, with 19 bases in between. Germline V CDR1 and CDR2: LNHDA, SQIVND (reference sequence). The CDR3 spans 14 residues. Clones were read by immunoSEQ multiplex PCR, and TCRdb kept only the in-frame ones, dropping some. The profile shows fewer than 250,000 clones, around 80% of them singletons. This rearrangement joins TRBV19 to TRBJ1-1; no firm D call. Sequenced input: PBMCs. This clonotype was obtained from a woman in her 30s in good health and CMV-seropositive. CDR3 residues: CASSITEAARSAFF. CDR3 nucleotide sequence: TGTGCCAGTAGTATTACAGAGGCGGCGAGGAGTGCTTTCTTT.